The 2 T cell receptor beta chains reported below all come from one sample, sequenced in a study of vaccination and CD4 T cells after COVID-19. No antigens are known for them. Treatment reported: approximately 11-day PBMC culture with coronavirus spike peptide pools or control peptides (ViraFEST assay). Gathered ahead of the COVID-19 pandemic (2011-2018) were the CD4+ T cells of the unexposed donor. Cultured CD4+ T cells had their DNA profiled by the Oncomine TCR Beta short-read assay. TCRdb independently ran MiXCR on the PCR reads; one entry per CDR3 protein. Of several thousand distinct CDR3 sequences listed, under 40% were seen once; the top ten hold 15% to 20%. Sequenced material: CD4+ T cells from blood, cultured in vitro. The receptors derive from a human donor in good health.

This clonotype was found a few times. The rearrangement uses TRBV21-1 and TRBJ2-5; the table's D call of TRBD2 was not tested on the DNA. TRBV21-1 counts as a pseudogene. The CDR3 runs to 15 residues. CDR3 nucleotides: TGTGCCAGCAGCAAGCCACTAGCGGGACAAGAGACCCAGTACTTC. This codes for CASSKPLAGQETQYF.

The chain combines TRBV2 with TRBJ2-5; unclear D gene. Germline V gives CDR1 SNHLY, CDR2 FYNNEI. The CDR3 has 11 amino acids. V was cut by 7 bases and J by 6 bases, with 9 bases left in between. CDR3 residues: CASTGSKTQYF. CDR3 DNA: TGTGCCAGCACTGGATCCAAGACCCAGTACTTC. Based on the CDR3 plus reference TRBV2 and TRBJ2-5, the full variable domain is EPEVTQTPSHQVTQMGQEVILRCVPISNHLYFYWYRQILGQKVEFLVSFYNNEISEKSEIFDDQFSVERPDGSNFTLKIRSTKLEDSAMYFCASTGSKTQYFGPGTRLLVL.